The T cell receptor beta chain under discussion was sequenced for a study of T-cell reconstitution after alpha-beta-depleted transplantation in children. Germline CDR1 reads DFQATT; CDR2 reads SNEGSKA (reference sequence). The CDR3 length is 12 residues. Trimming removed 6 bases from V and 6 bases from J; junction bases left unmatched: 4. Preparation of the TCRbeta library involved a method that used unique molecular identifiers. One entry per CDR3 protein results from TCRdb running MiXCR on the PCR reads. The sample consists of about 400,000 distinct CDR3 sequences, 10% to 15% of them appearing once. This clonotype was picked up a small number of times.

The chain recombines TRBV20-1 with TRBJ2-3, with TRBD2 identical over 9 bases. The sequences come from PBMCs, collected from the stem cell graft. The source is a human donor who donated a stem cell graft to a child with Fanconi anemia. The CDR3 region has the DNA TGCAGTGCCTATGGACTAGCGGATACGCAGTATTTT. Residues: CSAYGLADTQYF.